This T cell receptor beta chain was identified in a study of lymphopenia after photon versus proton radiotherapy. Whole-study results and caveats: After lymphocyte nadir, photon-treated repertoires showed oligoclonal expansion, especially CD8+ Temra. Proton therapy kept repertoires fairly stable, unlike photons, which gained effector/memory cells.

Repertoires were generated with immunoSEQ multiplex PCR, while TCRdb's copy carries only in-frame clones and drops some. In the table there are fewer than 40,000 clones, roughly 94% of which are singletons. Concerning this clone itself: The antigen is unknown.

The sample consisted of peripheral blood, taken from a patient treated with photon-based radiotherapy. The clonotype originates from a woman aged 45 to 65 with cholangiocarcinoma.

The CDR3 loop reads CATNDRGPNYGYTF. CDR3 sequence (DNA): TGTGCCACCAATGACAGGGGCCCGAACTATGGCTACACCTTC. The V call is TRBV6-5, the J call TRBJ1-2, with TRBD1 matching 8 bases. The CDR3 length is 14 residues. CDR1 and CDR2 from the germline V gene are MNHEY and SVGAGI. V dropped 10 bases and J dropped 2; count of bases not matched to a gene: 9.